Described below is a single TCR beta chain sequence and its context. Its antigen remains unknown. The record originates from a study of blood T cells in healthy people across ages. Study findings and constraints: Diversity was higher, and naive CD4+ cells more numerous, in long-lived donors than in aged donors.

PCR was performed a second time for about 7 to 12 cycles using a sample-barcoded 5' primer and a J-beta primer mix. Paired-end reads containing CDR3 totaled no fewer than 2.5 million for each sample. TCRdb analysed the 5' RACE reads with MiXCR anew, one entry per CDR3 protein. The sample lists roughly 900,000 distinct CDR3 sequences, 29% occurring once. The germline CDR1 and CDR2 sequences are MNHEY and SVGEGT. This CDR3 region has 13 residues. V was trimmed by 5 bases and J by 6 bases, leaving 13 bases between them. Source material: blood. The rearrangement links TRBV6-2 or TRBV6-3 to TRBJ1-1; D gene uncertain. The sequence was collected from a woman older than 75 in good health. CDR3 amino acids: CASSQIRPPEAFF. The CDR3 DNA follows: TGTGCCAGCAGTCAGATCCGTCCCCCTGAAGCTTTCTTT.